Each of the 24 T cell receptor beta chains below was sequenced from the same sample in a study of molecular identifiers for immune sequencing clone quantification. TCRdb itself ran the PCR reads through MiXCR, one entry per CDR3 protein. The data show 80,000 to 100,000 distinct CDR3 sequences, with about 24% seen just once and roughly 1% held by the top ten. The sample comprised naive CD8+ T cells from blood, with Jurkat cell RNA spiked in. Regarding subset: FACS-sorted CD8+CD4-CCR7+CD45RA+ naive T cells. The source is a human donor in good health. Some libraries in this study had Jurkat cell RNA spiked in.

In its sample, this clonotype was seen many times. This chain joins TRBV30 and TRBJ2-4; weak D call: TRBD1 (5 bases). The V end was cut by 0 bases, the J end by 6 bases, with 9 bases between. This CDR3 is built from 13 residues. The germline V gene has CDR1 GTSNPN and CDR2 SVGIG (reference sequence). The CDR3: CAWSVKGVNIQYF. In nucleotides, the CDR3 is TGTGCCTGGAGTGTGAAAGGGGTAAACATTCAGTACTTC.

The chain has TRBV7-9 and TRBJ2-5; no definite D call. The V end was cut by 3 bases, the J end by 7 bases, with 6 bases between. This CDR3 is built from 11 residues. Germline V gene sequence: CDR1 SEHNR, CDR2 FQNEAQ (reference sequence). The CDR3 DNA reads TGTGCCAGCAGCTTTCACGGGACCCAGTACTTC. It yields the protein CASSFHGTQYF.

This clonotype has at least ten counts. The chain combines TRBV9 with TRBJ2-2, with 7 positions matching TRBD2. This CDR3 region has 14 residues. Germline V CDR1 and CDR2: SGDLS, YYNGEE. After removal of 10 bases from V and 6 bases from J, the junction contained 12 bases not matched to a gene. CDR3 sequence: CASRGTNDAGELFF. CDR3 nucleotides: TGTGCCTCACGGGGGACTAATGACGCCGGGGAGCTGTTTTTT.

There are many counts of this clonotype. This chain connects TRBV7-9 to TRBJ1-1, with TRBD1 matching over 7 bases. V lost 0 bases to trimming and J lost 1 base; unmatched junction nucleotides: 8. The CDR3 contains 17 residues. Germline CDR1 SEHNR, CDR2 FQNEAQ (reference sequence). Here the CDR3 reads CASSLATRGRANTEAFF. CDR3 bases: TGTGCCAGCAGCTTAGCAACGAGGGGGCGAGCGAACACTGAAGCTTTCTTT.

There are many counts of this clonotype. The rearrangement uses TRBV7-9 and TRBJ2-5, with 10 bases that match TRBD2. In germline, CDR1 is SEHNR, CDR2 FQNEAQ (reference sequence). The V gene end was trimmed by 2 bases and the J gene end by 0 bases; junction bases not matched to a gene: 6. This CDR3 contains 17 residues. CDR3 loop: CASSLTSGAYNQETQYF. Here the CDR3 DNA reads TGTGCCAGCAGCTTAACTAGCGGGGCGTATAACCAAGAGACCCAGTACTTC.

Comment on this clonotype: A much more abundant neighbour one base away suggests this may be a read error. Since the CDR3 does not end with the conserved phenylalanine or tryptophan, this likely comes from a read error. This sequence joins TRBV11-2 and TRBJ2-7; the D is unclear. Trimming cost V 5 bases and J 2 bases, with 7 bases left between them. Germline V lookup: CDR1 SGHAT, CDR2 FQNNGV. The CDR3 is made up of 12 amino acids. The CDR3 DNA reads as TGTGCCAGCAGCCAGGACCCCTACGAGCAGTACCTC. This gives the protein CASSQDPYEQYL.

Concerning this clonotype itself: One junction end does not reproduce the germline sequence, and a read error may be involved. The CDR3 here is CASSFAFASADAQYF. DNA for the CDR3: TGTGCCAGCAGTTTCGCTTTTGCTAGCGCAGATGCGCAGTATTTT. This rearrangement joins TRBV12-3 or TRBV12-4 to TRBJ2-3; TRBD2 is a possible D gene (6 bases). CDR3 size: 15 residues.

This sequence joins TRBV6-2 or TRBV6-3 and TRBJ1-5, with TRBD1 identical over 8 bases. Germline loops: CDR1 MNHEY, CDR2 SVGEGT. After removal of 10 bases from V and 7 bases from J, the junction contained 9 bases not matched to a gene. The CDR3 covers 13 residues. The CDR3 nucleotides read TGTGCCACCGGACAGGGTTCAAACCAGCCCCAGCATTTT. As protein: CATGQGSNQPQHF.

About this clonotype: A much larger clone differs by one base, so this may be a read error. V gene TRBV11-2 combines with J gene TRBJ2-1, with 11 bases aligning to TRBD1. Germline V CDR1 and CDR2: SGHAT, FQNNGV. This CDR3 spans 13 amino acids. J gave up 12 bases and V 7 bases, and 8 bases lay outside the gene matches. The CDR3 sequence: CASTGQGDHGQFF. CDR3 nucleotide sequence: TGTGCCAGCACGGGACAGGGGGACCATGGGCAGTTCTTC. Full variable domain (outside the CDR3, taken from reference TRBV11-2 and TRBJ2-1): EAGVAQSPRYKIIEKRQSVAFWCNPISGHATLYWYQQILGQGPKLLIQFQNNGVVDDSQLPKDRFSAERLKGVDSTLKIQPAKLEDSAVYLCASTGQGDHGQFFGPGTRLTVL.

This clonotype was counted many times. The V gene is TRBV7-9, the J gene TRBJ2-3; TRBD1 matches 11 bases. V shed 5 bases, J shed 3 bases, and the junction held 7 bases outside the gene matches. Per germline, CDR1 SEHNR and CDR2 FQNEAQ (reference sequence). The CDR3 is made up of 16 amino acids. The CDR3 protein is CASSIRTGGETDTQYF. CDR3 coding DNA: TGTGCCAGCAGCATACGGACAGGGGGCGAAACAGATACGCAGTATTTT.

Concerning this clonotype itself: A single base separates this from a much larger clone, so it may be a read error. The genes are TRBV21-1 and TRBJ2-3. TRBV21-1 is recorded as a pseudogene. The CDR3 loop spans 15 amino acids. In DNA form, the CDR3 reads TGTGCCAGCAGCAAGCAGACGGTGGGCACAGATACGCTGTATTTT. It is translated as CASSKQTVGTDTLYF.

This clonotype showed up many times. The genes are TRBV24-1 and TRBJ2-2; unclear D gene. The CDR3 totals 17 residues. The germline CDR1 and CDR2 sequences are KGHDR and SFDVKD. V lost 5 bases, J lost 1 base, and 16 bases lay in between. In DNA form, the CDR3 reads TGTGCCACCAGTGCGCCCCCCCATACGGGGAACACCGGGGAGCTGTTTTTT. Encoded protein: CATSAPPHTGNTGELFF.

This clonotype was seen many times. The chain has TRBV12-3 or TRBV12-4 and TRBJ1-1; a possible D gene is TRBD1 (5 bases). This CDR3 has 15 amino acids. The V end lost 7 bases, the J end lost 7 bases, and 22 bases lay between the germline ends. The CDR3 loop reads CASTDLGARGSEAFF. Written as DNA, the CDR3 is TGTGCCAGCACTGACCTAGGGGCTCGGGGCAGTGAAGCTTTCTTT.

This clonotype has at least ten counts. The gene calls are TRBV7-9 and TRBJ1-1, with D possibly matching TRBD1 (5 bases). Germline CDR1 is SEHNR and CDR2 is FQNEAQ (reference sequence). Trimming pared 5 bases from V and 3 bases from J, leaving 7 bases between. There are 12 residues in the CDR3. The CDR3 reads CASSRQYTEAFF. The CDR3, as DNA: TGTGCCAGCAGCCGACAGTACACTGAAGCTTTCTTT.

This clonotype appeared a single time. This chain joins TRBV7-5 and TRBJ2-3; the DNA was not compared with TRBD1, the D call given in the table. TRBV7-5 is deemed a pseudogene. There are 18 residues in the CDR3. The CDR3 is CISVPAALGDRRTDTQYF. The CDR3 coding sequence is TGTATCTCCGTGCCAGCAGCTTTAGGGGACAGAAGAACAGATACGCAGTATTTT.

This clonotype was observed at least ten times. The gene calls are TRBV4-1 and TRBJ1-2, with a possible D match to TRBD1 (5 bases). Germline lookup yields CDR1 MGHRA and CDR2 YSYEKL. The CDR3 runs to 13 residues. The V end was cut by 4 bases, the J end by 5 bases, with 11 bases between. As DNA, the CDR3 is TGCGCCAGCAGCCCGATGGAGGGGTATGGCTACACCTTC. Amino acids: CASSPMEGYGYTF.

The chain couples TRBV4-1 to TRBJ2-3; the match to TRBD2 covers 11 bases. CDR3 length: 18 amino acids. Trimming at V came to 0 bases and at J to 0 bases, leaving 5 bases not matched to a gene. Germline-derived CDR1 and CDR2 are MGHRA and YSYEKL. CDR3 region: CASSQDPGTSGSTDTQYF. As DNA, the CDR3 is TGCGCCAGCAGCCAAGATCCTGGGACTAGCGGAAGCACAGATACGCAGTATTTT.

This chain joins TRBV19 and TRBJ1-1; D is perhaps TRBD1 (5 bases). Germline V gives CDR1 LNHDA, CDR2 SQIVND (reference sequence). Deletions cut 8 bases from V and 1 base from J, with 8 bases between. The CDR3 loop spans 12 amino acids. CDR3 nucleotides: TGTGCCAGTTGCCAGGGGAACACTGAAGCTTTCTTT. Its translation: CASCQGNTEAFF.

On this clonotype: A read error may explain this, as a much larger clone is one base away. The gene calls are TRBV20-1 and TRBJ2-3; D is perhaps TRBD1 (5 bases). CDR1 and CDR2 (germline): DFQATT, SNEGSKA (reference sequence). This CDR3 has 13 amino acids. CDR3 sequence reads: CSALTGATDTLYF. The CDR3 nucleotides are TGCAGTGCCCTGACTGGGGCCACAGATACGCTGTATTTT.

As regards this clonotype: This could be a read error, since a much larger clone is one nucleotide away. The chain is built from TRBV7-9 and TRBJ2-5, with D perhaps TRBD2 (6 bases). The CDR3 covers 13 residues. CDR1 is SEHNR, CDR2 FQNEAQ, per germline (reference sequence). This chain's CDR3 is CASKSGPQATQYF. The DNA for the CDR3 is TGTGCCAGTAAAAGCGGGCCCCAAGCGACCCAGTACTTC.

This clonotype was recorded at least ten times. The rearrangement joins TRBV20-1 to TRBJ2-7, with TRBD1 identical over 9 bases. This CDR3 region has 14 residues. Germline-derived CDR1 and CDR2 are DFQATT and SNEGSKA (reference sequence). Trimming at V came to 5 bases and at J to 5 bases, leaving 10 bases not matched to a gene. This chain's CDR3 is CSADPGQGSDEQYF. Written as DNA, the CDR3 is TGCAGTGCTGACCCCGGACAGGGGTCCGACGAGCAGTACTTC.

As to this clonotype: Given a much more abundant clone one base away, this may be a read error. J is TRBJ2-7 and V is TRBV7-9; D could derive from TRBD1 or TRBD2 (7 bases each). Germline values: CDR1 SEHNR, CDR2 FQNEAQ (reference sequence). The CDR3 has 17 amino acids. V was trimmed by 1 base and J by 3 bases, leaving 19 bases between them. The CDR3 reads CASSLGQQTGRDYEQYF. The CDR3, as DNA: TGTGCCAGCAGCTTAGGCCAACAGACAGGGAGGGACTACGAGCAGTACTTC.

In its sample, this clonotype was seen many times. The rearrangement uses TRBV7-6 and TRBJ2-3; 12 nucleotides line up with TRBD2. There are 16 residues in the CDR3. Germline V gives CDR1 SGHVS, CDR2 FNYEAQ. V gave up 5 bases and J gave up 5 bases; unmatched junction bases: 8. This CDR3 is CASSPWLAGGGDTQYF. The DNA for the CDR3 is TGTGCCAGCAGCCCCTGGCTAGCGGGAGGGGGAGATACGCAGTATTTT.

The table lists this clonotype with many counts. The rearrangement uses TRBV5-1 and TRBJ2-3; D may match TRBD1 or TRBD2 (5 bases each). This CDR3 region has 18 residues. From germline, CDR1 is SGHRS and CDR2 YFSETQ. V dropped 2 bases and J dropped 1 base, with 20 bases sitting between them. CDR3 nucleotide sequence: TGCGCCAGCAGCTTTATCGGAGGCAGGGAGAGGGGCACAGATACGCAGTATTTT. It specifies CASSFIGGRERGTDTQYF.